The entry below describes one TCR beta chain. As yet, its antigen is unknown. 13 Jbeta primers and 60 Vbeta primers were used for the PCR. The table came from immunoSEQ multiplex PCR; TCRdb's copy has only in-frame clones and leaves some out. The table shows roughly 33,000 clones, with about 80% occurring only once. This specimen belongs to a study of cytomegalovirus exposure and HLA in healthy donors. For the study at large: Around 76% of 350 to 400 genotyped donors fell in the Caucasian-associated ancestry cluster. Findings and caveats of the study: One later analysis reportedly identified an Asian-associated ancestry cluster that showed fewer N-insertions than the approximately 700-donor mean. The authors enumerated some 160 TCR beta chains as linked to cytomegalovirus. Roughly uniform sequencing depth across donors was assumed, possibly incorrectly.

The receptor was isolated from a male donor in good health and CMV-seronegative. The material sequenced was PBMCs.

The chain's CDR3 is CASSYIENTIYF. The CDR3 bases are TGTGCCAGCAGTTACATAGAAAACACCATATATTTT. The gene calls are TRBV6-6 and TRBJ1-3; D is ambiguous. The germline V gene has CDR1 MNHNY and CDR2 SVGAGI (reference sequence). The CDR3 is 12 residues long. V gave up 2 bases and J gave up 6 bases, with 5 bases separating them.